These T cell receptor beta chains were read from a single sample in a study of radiotherapy plus CTLA-4 blockade in lung cancer. TCRdb keeps only in-frame clones here, not all; method: immunoSEQ multiplex PCR. The sample includes fewer than 100,000 clones, over 70% of them seen just once. The sample here was peripheral blood, taken from a patient treated with radiotherapy plus ipilimumab. The receptors were gathered from a human donor with non-small cell lung cancer whose response to radiotherapy plus ipilimumab could not be evaluated. Some clones in this sample may be carry-over from other donors' samples. The conserved cysteine and the conserved F or W are not part of the CDR3 here. D genes are given only for firm matches.

d_gene,len,v_gene,CDR3aa
NA,13,TRBV28,ASSPQGRGTGELF
TRBD2,13,TRBV18,ASSLAGGPTDTQY
NA,11,TRBV6-5,ASSSLALAWAF
TRBD1,15,TRBV7-8,ASSLGRTGGFNQPQH
NA,11,TRBV7-2,ASSPTRGETQY
TRBD2,13,TRBV6-1,ASSGELAGTYEQY
TRBD1,13,TRBV4-3,ASSFAGTGGYEQY
TRBD2,11,TRBV7-2,ASSRLASGELF
TRBD1,13,TRBV2,ASSWTGGKIGELF
NA,14,TRBV11-3,ASSLAAGPPYNEQF
NA,11,TRBV4-2,ASSQGPRVELF
TRBD2,13,TRBV27,ASSLAGGPYNEQF
NA,11,TRBV21-1,ASLDGTEHGYT
NA,12,TRBV18,ASSQNSLNYGYT
NA,13,TRBV28,ASSLLETGTDTQY
TRBD2,15,TRBV27,ASSFRLAGGPGETQY
NA,14,TRBV28,ASSFEVTVLNYGYT
NA,10,TRBV7-9,ASSSGLRGYT
TRBD1,14,TRBV6-1,ASSDDRGLVNTEAF
NA,13,TRBV5-4,ASSFGGTNTGELF
TRBD1,10,TRBV6-6,ASRDRVAEQY
TRBD2,14,TRBV7-2,ASRVSGGARVHEQY
TRBD1,10,TRBV28,ASRGQLYGYT
TRBD1,12,TRBV6-5,ASSYYRGRYGYT
TRBD1,13,TRBV28,ASSWGQRFGRPLH
TRBD2,13,TRBV7-2,ASRRGGGRGETQY
TRBD2,16,TRBV27,ASSPREGLAGYQETQY
NA,11,TRBV7-9,ASTGRGPETQY